These 30 T cell receptor beta chains came from one sample sequenced in a study of T cells in localized non-small cell lung cancer. Only in-frame clones appear in the TCRdb table, and some are missing; sequencing was by immunoSEQ multiplex PCR. The sample lists about 31,000 clones; approximately 94% were seen once. The source was peripheral blood, collected before any cancer treatment. Source of these receptors: a woman aged 40-69 years with stage I lung adenocarcinoma.

V usage is TRBV15 and J usage is TRBJ2-4, with D perhaps matching TRBD2 (7 bases). The CDR3 covers 18 residues. V lost 3 bases and J lost 2, with 20 bases in between. The germline V gene has CDR1 LNHNV and CDR2 YYDKDF (reference sequence). The CDR3 loop is CATSSVRGGISTKNIQYF. In DNA, the CDR3 is TGTGCCACCAGCAGTGTCAGGGGAGGGATCTCGACCAAAAACATTCAGTACTTC. Full variable domain (missing parts from reference TRBV15 and TRBJ2-4): DAMVIQNPRYQVTQFGKPVTLSCSQTLNHNVMYWYQQKSSQAPKLLFHYYDKDFNNEADTPDNFQSRRPNTSFCFLDIRSPGLGDTAMYLCATSSVRGGISTKNIQYFGAGTRLSVL.

This clone was seen once. The gene calls are TRBV6-6 and TRBJ2-1, with D unclear. V was pared by 0 bases and J by 7 bases, with 10 bases between. Germline CDR1 and CDR2: MNHNY and SVGAGI (reference sequence). The CDR3 length is 14 residues. CDR3 region: CASSYSAELNEQFF. The CDR3 DNA reads TGTGCCAGCAGTTACTCGGCGGAGCTTAATGAGCAGTTCTTC.

The chain is built from TRBV4-1 and TRBJ2-7, with TRBD1 matching over 7 bases. The CDR3 has 15 residues. V lost 1 base, J lost 2 bases, and 5 bases stayed unmatched. Germline CDR1 is MGHRA and CDR2 is YSYEKL. The CDR3 protein is CASSQGMTGTYEQYF. In nucleotides, the CDR3 is TGCGCCAGCAGCCAAGGCATGACAGGGACCTACGAGCAGTACTTC.

The CDR3 protein is CASSLLQGVRFTDTQYF. The CDR3 DNA is TGCGCCAGCAGCTTGCTCCAGGGGGTTAGGTTCACAGATACGCAGTATTTT. V is TRBV5-1 and J is TRBJ2-3, with TRBD1 matching 7 bases. Trimming removed 1 base from V and 2 bases from J; junction bases left unmatched: 10. The CDR3 is made up of 17 amino acids. Germline CDR1 SGHRS, CDR2 YFSETQ.

In this sample, this clone turned up once. The chain employs TRBV18 and TRBJ1-1, with 8 bases fitting TRBD1. J lost 0 bases, V lost 4 bases, and 7 bases had no gene match. The CDR3 loop spans 16 amino acids. Germline V gene lookup returns CDR1 KGHSH and CDR2 LQKENI. CDR3: CASSLRTGRVNTEAFF. The CDR3 DNA reads as TGTGCCAGCTCACTGAGGACAGGGCGGGTGAACACTGAAGCTTTCTTT.

The genes are TRBV9 and TRBJ2-7, with a weak D call TRBD1 (5 bases). Germline-derived CDR1 and CDR2 are SGDLS and YYNGEE. This CDR3 comprises 14 residues. Trimming pared 0 bases from V and 4 bases from J, leaving 11 bases between. The CDR3 coding sequence is TGTGCCAGCAGCGTAGGCCCCGACAGTTACGAGCAGTACTTC. It is translated as CASSVGPDSYEQYF.

The chain recombines TRBV5-1 with TRBJ2-1, with a weak D call TRBD1 (6 bases). The length of the CDR3 is 14 residues. Germline loops: CDR1 SGHRS, CDR2 YFSETQ. Trimming shortened V by 5 bases and J by 5 bases, and 14 bases separated the two germline ends. CDR3 region: CASSVGAGNNEQFF. CDR3 DNA sequence: TGCGCCAGCAGTGTGGGGGCGGGTAACAATGAGCAGTTCTTC.

The chain uses TRBV9 and TRBJ2-1; TRBD2 agrees at 13 bases. CDR3 length: 22 residues. V lost 0 bases and J lost 4; bases outside the gene matches: 19. CDR1 is SGDLS, CDR2 YYNGEE, per germline. The CDR3 is CASSVVPGGGLAGTRLYNEQFF. The CDR3, as DNA: TGTGCCAGCAGCGTAGTTCCAGGTGGGGGACTAGCGGGGACTAGACTTTACAATGAGCAGTTCTTC.

The rearrangement uses TRBV10-3 and TRBJ2-3; 8 nucleotides match TRBD1. Unmatched junction bases numbered 8, after V lost 8 bases and J lost 4 bases. The CDR3 totals 14 residues. In germline, CDR1 is ENHRY, CDR2 SYGVKD. CDR3 in amino acids: CAIWTGLVADTQYF. CDR3 nucleotides: TGTGCCATCTGGACAGGGTTAGTTGCAGATACGCAGTATTTT.

This sequence joins TRBV6-1 and TRBJ1-2; 8 bases match TRBD1. This CDR3 is 14 amino acids long. The germline CDR1 and CDR2 sequences are MNHNS and SASEGT. V dropped 4 bases and J dropped 4; count of bases not matched to a gene: 5. DNA of the CDR3: TGTGCCAGCAGTGGCGACAGGGGTCTCTATGGCTACACCTTC. It is translated as CASSGDRGLYGYTF.

The chain combines TRBV19 with TRBJ2-6; TRBD2 is a possible D gene (5 bases). The CDR3 sequence is 15 residues long. V dropped 2 bases and J dropped 2 bases, with 7 bases sitting between them. CDR1 and CDR2 from the germline V gene are LNHDA and SQIVND (reference sequence). Here the CDR3 reads CASSIPGTGANVLTF. In nucleotides, the CDR3 is TGTGCCAGTAGTATACCCGGGACTGGGGCCAACGTCCTGACTTTC.

The CDR3 spells CASGTDLKRETQYF. CDR3 DNA: TGTGCTAGTGGGACGGATCTTAAGAGGGAGACCCAGTACTTC. The J gene is TRBJ2-5, the V gene TRBV12-5; no definite D call. CDR3 size: 14 residues. Germline CDR1 reads LGHNT; CDR2 reads FRNRAP. V was trimmed by 6 bases and J by 5 bases, leaving 16 bases between them.

This clone was counted once. This chain links TRBV29-1 with TRBJ2-3, with TRBD2 identical over 12 bases. Germline V gene lookup returns CDR1 SQVTM and CDR2 ANQGSEA. The ends lost 6 bases at V and 6 bases at J; junction bases unmatched: 4. The CDR3 loop spans 13 amino acids. CDR3 sequence (DNA): TGCAGCGTGGAGACTAGCGGGAGTGATACGCAGTATTTT. It yields the protein CSVETSGSDTQYF.

V is TRBV28 and J is TRBJ1-1, with 8 bases aligning to TRBD1. V gave up 4 bases and J gave up 8 bases; unmatched junction bases: 12. The CDR3 totals 15 residues. The germline V gene encodes CDR1 MDHEN and CDR2 SYDVKM. This CDR3 is CASSSPGQAPREAFF. In DNA, the CDR3 is TGTGCCAGCAGTTCTCCGGGACAGGCGCCTCGGGAAGCTTTCTTT.

V usage is TRBV2 and J usage is TRBJ1-1; 7 bases match TRBD1. In germline, CDR1 is SNHLY, CDR2 FYNNEI. The ends lost 4 bases at V and 5 bases at J; junction bases unmatched: 13. The CDR3 covers 16 residues. The CDR3 loop reads CASSVPRTGPGTEAFF. The CDR3 region has the DNA TGTGCCAGCAGTGTCCCTCGGACAGGCCCGGGGACTGAAGCTTTCTTT.

This clone has only a few counts. The V call is TRBV7-2, the J call TRBJ1-1; D might be TRBD1 (6 bases). Germline CDR1 is SGHTA and CDR2 is FQGNSA. The length of the CDR3 is 14 residues. V was pared by 4 bases and J by 2 bases, with 11 bases between. CDR3 nucleotide sequence: TGTGCCAGCAGCTATCGGGGGGCAAACACTGAAGCTTTCTTT. Protein product: CASSYRGANTEAFF.

This sequence joins TRBV9 and TRBJ1-3, with D possibly matching TRBD1 (6 bases). This CDR3 is built from 18 residues. Per the germline V gene, CDR1 is SGDLS and CDR2 is YYNGEE. The germline V and J ends were trimmed by 3 bases and 1 base, with 20 bases remaining between them. The CDR3 loop reads CASSAEDSVRISGNTIYF. The CDR3 nucleotides are TGTGCCAGCAGCGCGGAGGACAGCGTTAGAATATCTGGAAACACCATATATTTT.

The chain employs TRBV2 and TRBJ1-6, with D possibly being TRBD1 (6 bases). Germline loops: CDR1 SNHLY, CDR2 FYNNEI. V lost 4 bases and J 7 bases, leaving 8 bases between the germline ends. The CDR3 has 13 amino acids. The CDR3 here is CASSGQGNSPLHF. In nucleotides, the CDR3 is TGTGCCAGCAGTGGTCAGGGGAATTCACCCCTCCACTTT.

This clone has a single count. The rearrangement joins TRBV5-6 to TRBJ2-3; 14 positions agree with TRBD2. The J segment lost 7 bases and the V segment lost 0 bases, leaving 4 bases of the junction unmatched. The germline V gene encodes CDR1 SGHDT and CDR2 YYEEEE. The CDR3 has 16 amino acids. The CDR3 sequence: CASSLETSGRAHTQYF. The CDR3 region has the DNA TGTGCCAGCAGCTTGGAGACTAGCGGGAGGGCCCATACGCAGTATTTT. Variable domain in full (rest from reference TRBV5-6 and TRBJ2-3): DAGVTQSPTHLIKTRGQQVTLRCSPKSGHDTVSWYQQALGQGPQFIFQYYEEEERQRGNFPDRFSGHQFPNYSSELNVNALLLGDSALYLCASSLETSGRAHTQYFGPGTRLTVL.

The chain uses TRBV7-2 and TRBJ2-2, with TRBD1 matching 8 bases. CDR1 is SGHTA, CDR2 FQGNSA, per germline. J lost 1 base, V lost 9 bases, and 7 bases had no gene match. This CDR3 spans 15 amino acids. CDR3: CARGAGTGNTGELFF. The CDR3 bases are TGTGCCAGAGGGGCCGGGACAGGGAACACCGGGGAGCTGTTTTTT.

The chain employs TRBV7-2 and TRBJ2-3; 8 bases line up with TRBD1. V dropped 6 bases and J dropped 4; count of bases not matched to a gene: 9. CDR1 is SGHTA, CDR2 FQGNSA, per germline. The CDR3 has 15 residues. CDR3 nucleotide sequence: TGTGCCAGCAGATCTGACAGGGGCATGGCAGATACGCAGTATTTT. Protein product: CASRSDRGMADTQYF.

The chain combines TRBV6-6 with TRBJ1-2; D gene uncertain. Looked up from germline, CDR1 is MNHNY and CDR2 is SVGAGI (reference sequence). This CDR3 is 13 amino acids long. Trimming stripped 1 base from V and 3 bases from J, with 6 bases between. The CDR3 DNA follows: TGTGCCAGCAGTTACTTTCAGGACTATGGCTACACCTTC. This codes for CASSYFQDYGYTF.

The chain joins TRBV6-6 to TRBJ2-3; 9 nucleotides match TRBD1. The junction had 12 bases not matched to a gene; V was cut back by 5 bases and J by 15 bases. This CDR3 region has 13 residues. Germline CDR1 is MNHNY and CDR2 is SVGAGI (reference sequence). The CDR3 is CASSPMQGQGEYF. In nucleotides, the CDR3 is TGTGCCAGCAGTCCGATGCAGGGACAGGGAGAATATTTT.

The chain's CDR3 is CASSLPSSVGTEAFF. The CDR3, as DNA: TGTGCCAGCAGCTTACCGTCCTCGGTGGGGACTGAAGCTTTCTTT. The V gene is TRBV11-2, the J gene TRBJ1-1; no reliable D call. Germline CDR1 and CDR2: SGHAT and FQNNGV. The CDR3 extends over 15 amino acids. The V end lost 2 bases, the J end lost 5 bases, and 15 bases lay between the germline ends.

The V gene is TRBV19, the J gene TRBJ1-1; 11 bases are shared with TRBD1. This CDR3 contains 18 residues. V gave up 10 bases and J gave up 0 bases; unmatched junction bases: 16. Germline-derived CDR1 and CDR2 are LNHDA and SQIVND (reference sequence). CDR3 in DNA: TGTGCCACATCAGGAGGACAGGGGGCTTACGCAGTGAACACTGAAGCTTTCTTT. This translates into CATSGGQGAYAVNTEAFF.

This chain links TRBV19 with TRBJ1-2; TRBD1 is a possible D gene (6 bases). This CDR3 contains 13 residues. V was cut by 4 bases and J by 2 bases, with 8 bases left in between. In germline, CDR1 is LNHDA, CDR2 SQIVND (reference sequence). As DNA, the CDR3 is TGTGCCAGTAGTAAGGGGGAGAACTATGGCTACACCTTC. This sequence encodes CASSKGENYGYTF.

The V gene is TRBV2, the J gene TRBJ1-1; no clear D gene. Germline assignment: CDR1 SNHLY and CDR2 FYNNEI. This CDR3 has 13 amino acids. V was clipped by 7 bases and J by 1 base, with 10 bases between them. As DNA, the CDR3 is TGTGCCAGCAAAACAGAATCGAACACTGAAGCTTTCTTT. This translates into CASKTESNTEAFF. The entire variable domain, with the rest obtained from reference TRBV2 and TRBJ1-1, is as follows: EPEVTQTPSHQVTQMGQEVILRCVPISNHLYFYWYRQILGQKVEFLVSFYNNEISEKSEIFDDQFSVERPDGSNFTLKIRSTKLEDSAMYFCASKTESNTEAFFGQGTRLTVV.

The genes are TRBV7-2 and TRBJ2-5; 8 nucleotides match TRBD2. J lost 6 bases, V lost 0 bases, and 15 bases had no gene match. Germline-derived CDR1 and CDR2 are SGHTA and FQGNSA. The CDR3 contains 18 residues. The DNA of the CDR3 is TGTGCCAGCAGCTTAGCGCCAGGGGCGGCGGGAGGCGTAAAGACCCAGTACTTC. It specifies CASSLAPGAAGGVKTQYF.

The chain links TRBV5-1 to TRBJ2-1, with TRBD1 identical over 7 bases. This CDR3 has 15 amino acids. CDR1 is SGHRS and CDR2 is YFSETQ in the germline V gene. V shed 4 bases, J shed 6 bases, and the junction held 10 bases outside the gene matches. As DNA, the CDR3 is TGCGCCAGCAGCCTGGGACAGAACCCCCCCAATGAGCAGTTCTTC. Translating gives CASSLGQNPPNEQFF.

In this sample, this clone turned up once. As the CDR3 is not closed by the conserved phenylalanine or tryptophan, this likely results from a read error. The DNA is omitted, as the CDR3 cannot be located on it reliably, and the CDR3 follows TCRdb's listing. The chain recombines TRBV7-9 with TRBJ1-1; the DNA was not compared with TRBD1, the D call given in the table. Per the germline V gene, CDR1 is SEHNR and CDR2 is FQNEAQ (reference sequence). The CDR3 extends over 12 residues, inclusive of both ends. The chain's CDR3 is CASSPRGAGQLI.